A selection of T cell receptor beta chains follows, all from one sample in a study of blood T cell repertoires in COVID-19. Generated by immunoSEQ multiplex PCR, the TCRdb table keeps only in-frame clones and is missing some. The sample lists about 440,000 clones; around 89% were seen once. The sample was peripheral blood. These receptors were obtained from a woman aged 50 to 65 with COVID-19, enrolled during active disease. The CDR3 runs from the conserved cysteine through the conserved F or W. D genes are given only for firm matches. Clone size, where shown, is once, few, many, or a class for clones that have expanded.

v_gene: TRBV28
d_gene: NA
j_gene: TRBJ1-1
abundance: NA
CDR3nt: TGTGCCAGCATCCTTCTAGCAGGGGCGAGCACTGAAGCTTTCTTT
CDR3aa: CASILLAGASTEAFF

v_gene: TRBV4-2
d_gene: TRBD2
j_gene: TRBJ2-5
abundance: NA
CDR3nt: TGTGCCAGCAGCCACCGCCCGGGCGGGGGGTCTCAAGAGACCCAGTACTTC
CDR3aa: CASSHRPGGGSQETQYF

v_gene: TRBV5-1
d_gene: TRBD1
j_gene: TRBJ2-3
abundance: NA
CDR3nt: TGCGCCAGCAGCTTGGGACGAAGGGACAGGGTCCCAGATACGCAGTATTTT
CDR3aa: CASSLGRRDRVPDTQYF

v_gene: TRBV25-1
d_gene: NA
j_gene: TRBJ2-7
abundance: once
CDR3nt: TGTGCCAGCAGTGAATCCTTAGGCCGGGGCGAGCAGTACTTC
CDR3aa: CASSESLGRGEQYF

v_gene: TRBV23-1
d_gene: TRBD1
j_gene: TRBJ1-2
abundance: NA
CDR3nt: TGCGCCAGCAGTCAAACTTGCGACAGGGGGGGAGACTATGGCTACACCTTC
CDR3aa: CASSQTCDRGGDYGYTF

v_gene: TRBV28
d_gene: NA
j_gene: TRBJ1-3
abundance: NA
CDR3nt: TGTGCCAGCACTAGGGGAAACACCATATATTTT
CDR3aa: CASTRGNTIYF

v_gene: TRBV27
d_gene: NA
j_gene: TRBJ2-3
abundance: NA
CDR3nt: TGTGCCAGCAGGCCTCTGGCTAGCACAGATACGCAGTATTTT
CDR3aa: CASRPLASTDTQYF

v_gene: TRBV5-4
d_gene: TRBD2
j_gene: TRBJ2-7
abundance: NA
CDR3nt: TGTGCCAGCAGCCCACGGACTAGCGGGTACGAGCAGTACTTC
CDR3aa: CASSPRTSGYEQYF

v_gene: TRBV7-9
d_gene: NA
j_gene: TRBJ2-3
abundance: NA
CDR3nt: TGTGCCAGCAGCTTGGGCGGGGGCCCAGATACGCAGTATTTT
CDR3aa: CASSLGGGPDTQYF

v_gene: TRBV29-1
d_gene: NA
j_gene: TRBJ2-1
abundance: NA
CDR3nt: TGCAGCTCCCTGGGGCCGTACAATGAGCAGTTCTTC
CDR3aa: CSSLGPYNEQFF

v_gene: TRBV4-1
d_gene: NA
j_gene: TRBJ2-1
abundance: NA
CDR3nt: TGCGCCAGCAGCCAACTACTAGCAGGGTGGGGTGAGCAGTTCTTC
CDR3aa: CASSQLLAGWGEQFF

v_gene: TRBV5-6
d_gene: NA
j_gene: TRBJ2-1
abundance: NA
CDR3nt: TGTGCCAGCAGCTTGGTCCCTTATGAGCAGTTCTTC
CDR3aa: CASSLVPYEQFF

v_gene: TRBV5-1
d_gene: TRBD1
j_gene: TRBJ1-1
abundance: NA
CDR3nt: TGCGCCAGCAGCTCACGACAGGGGGCGGACACTGAAGCTTTCTTT
CDR3aa: CASSSRQGADTEAFF

v_gene: TRBV6-5
d_gene: NA
j_gene: TRBJ1-1
abundance: NA
CDR3nt: TGTGCCAGCAGGCCGGGGGGCCCGGGGAACACTGAAGCTTTCTTT
CDR3aa: CASRPGGPGNTEAFF

v_gene: TRBV2
d_gene: NA
j_gene: TRBJ1-2
abundance: NA
CDR3nt: TGTGCCAGCAAGGATCAGGCCCCATACAACTATGGCTACACCTTC
CDR3aa: CASKDQAPYNYGYTF

v_gene: TRBV7-6
d_gene: TRBD2
j_gene: TRBJ2-1
abundance: NA
CDR3nt: TGTGCCAGCAGCACGGGAGGGGCTTCCTACAATGAGCAGTTCTTC
CDR3aa: CASSTGGASYNEQFF

v_gene: TRBV11-3
d_gene: TRBD2
j_gene: TRBJ2-7
abundance: NA
CDR3nt: TGTGCCAGCAGCTTGACTAGCGGGTGGGAGCAGTACTTC
CDR3aa: CASSLTSGWEQYF

v_gene: TRBV28
d_gene: NA
j_gene: TRBJ1-4
abundance: NA
CDR3nt: TGTGCCAGCAGTTCCGGGACTTTGGGGGAAAAACTGTTTTTT
CDR3aa: CASSSGTLGEKLFF